This T cell receptor (beta chain) was recorded in a study of control samples from healthy donors and cancer patients. Here immunoSEQ multiplex PCR was the method, and the copy in TCRdb shows in-frame clones only, minus some. The table includes about 110,000 clones, 83% detected once. V trimming: 4 bases; J trimming: 4 bases; junction bases outside the gene matches: 2. There are 14 residues in the CDR3. CDR1 and CDR2 from the germline V gene are SGHRS and YFSETQ. This chain connects TRBV5-1 to TRBJ2-2, with TRBD1 identical over 9 bases. Sequenced sample: blood. This TCR was recovered from a woman aged 45 to 65 in good health. CDR3 coding DNA: TGCGCCAGCAGCGGGACAGGGATCACCGGGGAGCTGTTTTTT. Encoded protein: CASSGTGITGELFF.